This T cell receptor (beta chain) was documented in a study of shared clonotypes between healthy human individuals. Study-level findings and limits: The donor pool, a small one, limited the genetic and exposure-history diversity represented.

Note on this clone: Its cognate antigen is unknown.

Each cell subset's genomic DNA was divided evenly among several immunoSEQ plates. Generated by immunoSEQ multiplex PCR, the TCRdb table keeps only in-frame clones and is missing some. The sample holds 200,000 to 250,000 clones, over 60% seen once. A CD45RA+ naive subset and a CD45RA-negative memory subset were split from CD4+ cells. The TCR was taken from a young man in good health. The specimen sequenced was memory CD4+ T cells sorted from blood. Documented subset: CD45RA-negative fraction.

For the CDR3, the DNA is TGTGCCAGCAGCTTTGGGGCGGGAAGCACAGATACGCAGTATTTT. This translates into CASSFGAGSTDTQYF. The rearrangement links TRBV7-2 to TRBJ2-3; weak D call: TRBD2 (6 bases). V was shortened by 3 bases and J by 0 bases, with 10 bases between the two germline ends. Germline CDR1 SGHTA, CDR2 FQGNSA. The CDR3 is 15 residues long.